This T cell receptor beta chain is from a study of CD8+ T cells in alopecia areata. The treatment: oral pan-JAK inhibitor, 5-10 mg twice daily. V lost 5 bases and J 8 bases, leaving 10 bases between the germline ends. This CDR3 contains 13 residues. The germline V gene has CDR1 SGHTA and CDR2 FQGTGA. In each case, RNA was isolated and then reverse transcribed into cDNA as the sequencing template. Some clones are missing from TCRdb's copy, which holds only in-frame ones; the method was immunoSEQ multiplex PCR. The table records around 190,000 clones, about 65% of them present only once. The origin of this receptor is a human donor with alopecia areata. This rearrangement joins TRBV7-3 to TRBJ1-6; no definite D call. The specimen was CD4+ T cells sorted from blood, collected around week 49, from a patient treated with tofacitinib. CDR3 in DNA: TGTGCCAGCAGCGTACTGATGGATTCACCCCTCCACTTT. This codes for CASSVLMDSPLHF.